This T cell receptor (beta chain) appears in the sequencing data of a study of read filtering for tumor transcriptome and immune sequencing. Germline V gives CDR1 LGHNT, CDR2 FRNRAP. CDR3 length: 17 amino acids. Every patient had bone marrow sampled while the disease was active. Molecular barcoded adaptors covering alpha/delta and beta/gamma chains were used on around 370 ng RNA. MiXCR was run by TCRdb on the reads, yielding one entry per CDR3 protein. The sample shows about 54,000 distinct CDR3 sequences, approximately 13% of them seen only once. V is TRBV12-5 and J is TRBJ2-2; D possibly uses TRBD1 or TRBD2 (6 bases each). Sequencing was done on a sample of a population of CD138-negative cells sorted from bone marrow. The sequence was collected from a donor aged 40 or over with multiple myeloma. CDR3: CASNPFGGGGRTGELFF. The CDR3, as DNA: TGTGCCAGCAACCCCTTCGGAGGGGGTGGTCGTACCGGGGAGCTGTTTTTT.